The entry that follows covers one TCR beta chain sequence. The sequencing template was cDNA reverse transcribed from extracted RNA. The data were produced by immunoSEQ multiplex PCR, yet TCRdb's version contains in-frame clones alone and is incomplete. The profile shows about 4,300 clones, 69% of them singletons. This sample is part of a study of CD8+ T cells in alopecia areata. Germline lookup yields CDR1 SGHKS and CDR2 YYEKEE (reference sequence). Trimming pared 4 bases from V and 0 bases from J, leaving 8 bases between. The CDR3 is 14 residues long. Treatment in this sample: oral pan-JAK inhibitor, 5-10 mg twice daily. Collection of lesional scalp punch biopsies and peripheral blood was performed in alopecia areata patients.

This specimen was skin, taken at week 24, from a patient treated with tofacitinib. The chain is built from TRBV5-5 and TRBJ2-1; unclear D gene. This TCR was recovered from a human donor with alopecia areata. The CDR3 sequence is CASSPISSYNEQFF. As DNA, the CDR3 is TGTGCCAGCAGCCCGATTAGCTCCTACAATGAGCAGTTCTTC.